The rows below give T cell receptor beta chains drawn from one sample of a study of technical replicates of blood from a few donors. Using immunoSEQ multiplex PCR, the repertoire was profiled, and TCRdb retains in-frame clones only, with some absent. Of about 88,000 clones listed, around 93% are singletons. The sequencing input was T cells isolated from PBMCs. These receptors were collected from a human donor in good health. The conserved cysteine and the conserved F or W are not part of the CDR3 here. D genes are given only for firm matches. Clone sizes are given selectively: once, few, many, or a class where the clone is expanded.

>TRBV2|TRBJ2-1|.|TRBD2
ASRLFLSGAEDNEQF
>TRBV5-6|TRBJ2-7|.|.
ASSLGGYEQY
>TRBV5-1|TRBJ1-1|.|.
ASSEDSEAF
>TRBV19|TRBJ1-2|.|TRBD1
ASSFRGHGYT
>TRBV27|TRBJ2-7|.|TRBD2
ASSPIRLAPYEQY
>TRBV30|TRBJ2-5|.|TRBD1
AWSGQGTRETQY
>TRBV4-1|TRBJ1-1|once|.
ASSQGDRGFNTEAF
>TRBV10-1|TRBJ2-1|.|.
ASSESTRDMQF
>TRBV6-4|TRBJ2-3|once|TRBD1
ASSDGTGPDTQY
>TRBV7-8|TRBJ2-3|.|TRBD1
ASSHMTGLDTQY
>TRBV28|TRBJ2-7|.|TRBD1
ASRPRQGSYEQY
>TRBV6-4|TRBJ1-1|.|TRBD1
ASSSTGALSTEAF
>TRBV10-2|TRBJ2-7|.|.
ASSEGQIYEQY
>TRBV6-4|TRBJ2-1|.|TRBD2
ASSGLAGNGEQF
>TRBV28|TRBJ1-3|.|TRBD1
ASSLFDRGLSGNTIY
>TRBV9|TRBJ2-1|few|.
ASSVGASELYNEQF
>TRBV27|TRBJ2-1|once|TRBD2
ASSLLLAGGEKGEQF
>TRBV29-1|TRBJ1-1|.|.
TSEGAF
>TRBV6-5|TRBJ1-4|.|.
ASSYNGQTNEKLF
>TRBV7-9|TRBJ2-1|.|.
ASSLGPGGNNEQF
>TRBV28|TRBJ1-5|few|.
ASRGRGNQPQH
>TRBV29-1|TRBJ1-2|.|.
SVPPGWDYGYT
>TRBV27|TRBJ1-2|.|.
ASSRREVGYGYT
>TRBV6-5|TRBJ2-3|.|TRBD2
ASKASGAGDTQY
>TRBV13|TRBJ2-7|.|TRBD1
ASTSPTGGYEQY
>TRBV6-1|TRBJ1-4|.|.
ASSENSGVEKLF
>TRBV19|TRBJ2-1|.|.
ASSIPGSIPEQF
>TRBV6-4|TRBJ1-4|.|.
ASSDWGDPNEKLF
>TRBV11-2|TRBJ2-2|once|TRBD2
ASSLWGFSGRANTGELF
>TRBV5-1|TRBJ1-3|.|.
ATFDSSEGTIY
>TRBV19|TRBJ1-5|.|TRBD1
ASSIDRTGTQQPQH
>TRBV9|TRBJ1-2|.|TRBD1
ASSGERGLNYGYT
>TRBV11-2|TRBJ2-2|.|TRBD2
ASSLPAGGTGELF
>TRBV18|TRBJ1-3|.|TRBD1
ASSPLRGQGNTIY
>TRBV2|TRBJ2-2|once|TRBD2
ASSETTSGRTGELF
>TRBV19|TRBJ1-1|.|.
ASSRDGGNTEAF
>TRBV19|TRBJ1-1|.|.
ASSIRRVGTEAF
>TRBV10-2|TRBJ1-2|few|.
ASSEGDWKAYGYT
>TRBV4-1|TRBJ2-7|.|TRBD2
ASSQGTSGLTYEQY
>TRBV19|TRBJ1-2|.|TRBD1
ASRPDRAHYGYT
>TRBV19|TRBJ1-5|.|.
ASSIVPQPQH
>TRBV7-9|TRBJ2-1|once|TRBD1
ASSLLQGAAYNEQF
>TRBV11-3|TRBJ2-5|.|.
ASSPPPQGVETQY
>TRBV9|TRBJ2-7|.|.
ASSVGATYEQY
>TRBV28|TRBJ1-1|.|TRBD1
ASSWDRENTEAF
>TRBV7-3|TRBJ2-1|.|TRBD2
ASSLGTSGNEQF
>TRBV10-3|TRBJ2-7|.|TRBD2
AISEPSSGSYEQY
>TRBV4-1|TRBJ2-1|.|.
ASSQDSGLDNEQF
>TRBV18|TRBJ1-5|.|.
ASSPDRNQPQH
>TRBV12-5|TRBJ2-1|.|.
ASGLVSAGGESSYNEQF
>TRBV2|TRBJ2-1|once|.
ASISFLYNEQF
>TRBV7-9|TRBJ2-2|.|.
ASSLVSYTGELF